This T cell receptor (beta chain) stems from a study of shared clonotypes between healthy human individuals. Some clones are missing from TCRdb's copy, which holds only in-frame ones; the method was immunoSEQ multiplex PCR. This table holds nearly 2 million clones, about 95% found once. This CDR3 has 15 residues. V was cut by 9 bases and J by 8 bases, with 23 bases left in between. Germline V gene sequence: CDR1 LNHDA, CDR2 SQIVND (reference sequence). This clone came up once. Its antigen is unidentified. CD45RO-negative, CCR7-positively selected cells formed the naive CD8 fraction, excluding terminally differentiated effector memory CD45RA+ cells. Overall study results and limits: When compared with the clonotypes that were shared by all four sorted-subset donors, the non-shared clonotypes turned out to have lower generation probabilities.

This chain joins TRBV19 and TRBJ2-1, with D perhaps being TRBD1 or TRBD2 (5 bases each). The receptor's source is a man aged 18 to 30 in good health. Sequenced sample: naive CD8+ T cells sorted from blood. CDR3 protein: CASQLGDPRYDEQFF. CDR3 DNA sequence: TGTGCCAGCCAGCTCGGGGACCCACGGTACGATGAGCAGTTCTTC.